This is a list of T cell receptor beta chains from one sample in a study of PD-1 blockade in mismatch repair-deficient tumors. Here immunoSEQ multiplex PCR was the method, and the copy in TCRdb shows in-frame clones only, minus some. Seen here are around 100,000 clones, 82% observed once, and the top ten hold around 6.5%. The material sequenced was peripheral blood, taken approximately 35 weeks after starting pembrolizumab. Every receptor here comes from an adult with mismatch repair-deficient cancer. The CDR3 runs from the conserved cysteine through the conserved F or W. A D gene is named only where the DNA matches it firmly. The size field is filled for only some rows; it gives once, few, many or a size class.

DNA: TGTGCCAGCAGAGGGGGTTCGAACACCGGGGAGCTGTTTTTT; CDR3: CASRGGSNTGELFF; J: TRBJ2-2; V: TRBV2; size: -; D: -
DNA: TGTGCCAGCAGCTTAGAATGGCGTGCCTCGCAGTTCTTC; CDR3: CASSLEWRASQFF; J: TRBJ2-1; V: TRBV7-8; size: -; D: -
DNA: TGTGCCAGCAGCCCAGGGACTAGCGGGAGGTACGAGCAGTACTTC; CDR3: CASSPGTSGRYEQYF; J: TRBJ2-7; V: TRBV7-6; size: -; D: TRBD2
DNA: TGTGCCAGCAGCTCTAGCGGGTATCAAGAGACCCAGTACTTC; CDR3: CASSSSGYQETQYF; J: TRBJ2-5; V: TRBV7-9; size: -; D: TRBD2
DNA: TGCGCCAGCAGCTTGGTACAGGGAAACACCGGGGAGCTGTTTTTT; CDR3: CASSLVQGNTGELFF; J: TRBJ2-2; V: TRBV5-1; size: -; D: -
DNA: TGCGCCAGCAGCCCGGAAGCAGATACGCAGTATTTT; CDR3: CASSPEADTQYF; J: TRBJ2-3; V: TRBV5-1; size: -; D: -
DNA: TGTGCCAGCAGCTCTAGTGGCGGGACGTTCGAGCAGTACTTC; CDR3: CASSSSGGTFEQYF; J: TRBJ2-7; V: TRBV13; size: few; D: -
DNA: TGCGCCACCCTAAGCCCTGGAAACACCATATATTTT; CDR3: CATLSPGNTIYF; J: TRBJ1-3; V: TRBV10-1; size: -; D: -
DNA: TGTGCCAGCAGAAAGACACAGCTTTTAACCATATATTTT; CDR3: CASRKTQLLTIYF; J: TRBJ1-3; V: TRBV7-9; size: -; D: -
DNA: TGCGCCAGCAGTTGGGGGCAGGAGGACTATGGCTACACCTTC; CDR3: CASSWGQEDYGYTF; J: TRBJ1-2; V: TRBV10-2; size: -; D: -
DNA: TGCGCCAGCAGTGGGGGAGGAGGAGAGCAGTACTTC; CDR3: CASSGGGGEQYF; J: TRBJ2-7; V: TRBV10-2; size: few; D: -
DNA: TGTGCCAGCAGCTTCGGCCACACTGAAGCTTTCTTT; CDR3: CASSFGHTEAFF; J: TRBJ1-1; V: TRBV11-2; size: -; D: -
DNA: TGTGCCAGCAGCTTAGAGTTGGGGGCAGCCCAGTACTTC; CDR3: CASSLELGAAQYF; J: TRBJ2-5; V: TRBV11-2; size: -; D: -
DNA: TGTGCCAGCTCCCAGGGGACGAACACCGGGGAGCTGTTTTTT; CDR3: CASSQGTNTGELFF; J: TRBJ2-2; V: TRBV9; size: -; D: -
DNA: TGCGCCAGCAGCCAGAAATTCGGGGGGTTAGCCGGGGAGCTGTTTTTT; CDR3: CASSQKFGGLAGELFF; J: TRBJ2-2; V: TRBV4-1; size: -; D: TRBD2
DNA: TGTGCCAGCAGTGAAGAGGCTTATGAGAGGGGAGGCAGTGAAAAACTGTTTTTT; CDR3: CASSEEAYERGGSEKLFF; J: TRBJ1-4; V: TRBV6-1; size: -; D: -
DNA: TGTGCCAGCAGAACCACGGGACAGACACAAGAGACCCAGTACTTC; CDR3: CASRTTGQTQETQYF; J: TRBJ2-5; V: TRBV5-4; size: -; D: TRBD1
DNA: TGTGCCAGCAGTTTATTCTTGGCGAATAGCCAGCCCCAGCATTTT; CDR3: CASSLFLANSQPQHF; J: TRBJ1-5; V: TRBV27; size: -; D: -
DNA: TGTGCCAGCAGTTTAAGGGGGAGGGCCCTCAATGAGCAGTTCTTC; CDR3: CASSLRGRALNEQFF; J: TRBJ2-1; V: TRBV27; size: -; D: -
DNA: TGTGCCAGTGCAGGGAATGGCTACACCTTC; CDR3: CASAGNGYTF; J: TRBJ1-2; V: TRBV5-6; size: -; D: -
DNA: TGTGCCAGCAGTTTATCGTGGGGAGACCGGCACTACGAGCAGTACTTC; CDR3: CASSLSWGDRHYEQYF; J: TRBJ2-7; V: TRBV27; size: -; D: -
DNA: TGCGCCAGCAGCTCGGACAGTCTAACCCCAGTCAGTTACTTC; CDR3: CASSSDSLTPVSYF; J: TRBJ2-7; V: TRBV5-1; size: once; D: -
DNA: TGTGCCAGCAGTGAAGTTGAAAAACTGTTTTTT; CDR3: CASSEVEKLFF; J: TRBJ1-4; V: TRBV6-1; size: -; D: -
DNA: TGTGCCAGCAGTATCGGGACAGCGGCCTCCTACGAGCAGTACTTC; CDR3: CASSIGTAASYEQYF; J: TRBJ2-7; V: TRBV6-5; size: -; D: TRBD1
DNA: TGCGCCAGCAGCCAAGGACTAGCGACGAGCTCCTACGAGCAGTACTTC; CDR3: CASSQGLATSSYEQYF; J: TRBJ2-7; V: TRBV4-1; size: -; D: TRBD2
DNA: TGTGCCAGTAGTACTCCTAGCGGGAGAGCCATCGAGCAGTACTTC; CDR3: CASSTPSGRAIEQYF; J: TRBJ2-7; V: TRBV19; size: -; D: TRBD2
DNA: TGTGCCAGCAGCCTCCAGGGGATTAATGAAAAACTGTTTTTT; CDR3: CASSLQGINEKLFF; J: TRBJ1-4; V: TRBV5-4; size: -; D: -
DNA: TGTGCCAGTCGATCAGGGACAGGGGGTATAGATGAGCAGTTCTTC; CDR3: CASRSGTGGIDEQFF; J: TRBJ2-1; V: TRBV2; size: -; D: TRBD1
DNA: TGTGCCAGCAGCAACTCGGAACGACAAGGCCGGGGAAACACCATATATTTT; CDR3: CASSNSERQGRGNTIYF; J: TRBJ1-3; V: TRBV21-1; size: -; D: -
DNA: TGTGCCAGCAGCTTAGCGCGGCCGAGGGCGGCGGATACGCAGTATTTT; CDR3: CASSLARPRAADTQYF; J: TRBJ2-3; V: TRBV7-9; size: -; D: -
DNA: TGTGCCAGCAGCCAAGACGGACAAGAAGAGACCCAGTACTTC; CDR3: CASSQDGQEETQYF; J: TRBJ2-5; V: TRBV4-2; size: -; D: -
DNA: TGTGCCACCAGCAGTGGGCAGGTCACAGATACGCAGTATTTT; CDR3: CATSSGQVTDTQYF; J: TRBJ2-3; V: TRBV15; size: -; D: -
DNA: TGTGCCAGTAGAACAGAGATTCACAATGAGCAGTTCTTC; CDR3: CASRTEIHNEQFF; J: TRBJ2-1; V: TRBV19; size: -; D: -
DNA: TGTGCCAGCAGTTATACCCAGGGCACTGAAGCTTTCTTT; CDR3: CASSYTQGTEAFF; J: TRBJ1-1; V: TRBV27; size: few; D: -
DNA: TGTGCCAGCAGCCCGGGACTAGCGCCTAATGAGCAGTTCTTC; CDR3: CASSPGLAPNEQFF; J: TRBJ2-1; V: TRBV6-5; size: -; D: TRBD2
DNA: TGTGCCAGCAGCTTGGGGGGGAGCAGGGAGACCCAGTACTTC; CDR3: CASSLGGSRETQYF; J: TRBJ2-5; V: TRBV5-4; size: -; D: -
DNA: TGTGCCAGCAGTGTGGGGACAGGGTCCTTCAATGAGCAGTTCTTC; CDR3: CASSVGTGSFNEQFF; J: TRBJ2-1; V: TRBV6-4; size: -; D: TRBD1
DNA: TGTGCCAGCAGTTACGGGACGGAATATGGCTACACCTTC; CDR3: CASSYGTEYGYTF; J: TRBJ1-2; V: TRBV6-6; size: few; D: -
DNA: TGTGCCAGCAGGGAAGCTCATGGGAGCTCCTACAATGAGCAGTTCTTC; CDR3: CASREAHGSSYNEQFF; J: TRBJ2-1; V: TRBV6-1; size: -; D: -
DNA: TGTGCCAGCAGCTTAGGGGACGTCGGGTACGAGCAGTACTTC; CDR3: CASSLGDVGYEQYF; J: TRBJ2-7; V: TRBV13; size: -; D: -
DNA: TGTGCCAGCACCCCGACTAGCGGACTTTACGAGCAGTACTTC; CDR3: CASTPTSGLYEQYF; J: TRBJ2-7; V: TRBV6-5; size: -; D: TRBD2
DNA: TGTGCCTGGAGCAACACTGGGGTGAGCACAGATACGCAGTATTTT; CDR3: CAWSNTGVSTDTQYF; J: TRBJ2-3; V: TRBV30; size: -; D: -
DNA: TGTGCTAGTGGTTTGCTGGACACCTCCACCGGGGAGCTGTTTTTT; CDR3: CASGLLDTSTGELFF; J: TRBJ2-2; V: TRBV12-5; size: -; D: -
DNA: TGCAGCGTTGAAGAGGGGACCCACGAGCAGTACTTC; CDR3: CSVEEGTHEQYF; J: TRBJ2-7; V: TRBV29-1; size: -; D: -
DNA: TGTGCCAGCAGTTTAAAGGCAGGGTACTATGGCTACACCTTC; CDR3: CASSLKAGYYGYTF; J: TRBJ1-2; V: TRBV27; size: many; D: -
DNA: TGCGCCAGCAGCTTACTAGCGGTCCCGGAGCAGTTCTTC; CDR3: CASSLLAVPEQFF; J: TRBJ2-1; V: TRBV5-1; size: -; D: TRBD2
DNA: TGTGCCAGCAGCTTCAGGGGTCCGGTGAATGGCTACACCTTC; CDR3: CASSFRGPVNGYTF; J: TRBJ1-2; V: TRBV11-3; size: few; D: -
DNA: TGTGCCAGCAGCTCGGGCAGAGCGAACACTGAAGCTTTCTTT; CDR3: CASSSGRANTEAFF; J: TRBJ1-1; V: TRBV7-3; size: -; D: -
DNA: TGCGCCAGCAGCTTGGTCAGGGAGGGGACCGGGGAGCTGTTTTTT; CDR3: CASSLVREGTGELFF; J: TRBJ2-2; V: TRBV5-1; size: -; D: TRBD2
DNA: TGTGCCAGCAGTTTCCCGTACAATGAGCAGTTCTTC; CDR3: CASSFPYNEQFF; J: TRBJ2-1; V: TRBV6-5; size: few; D: -
DNA: TGTGCCAGCAGCGTAGATAGCGGGAGAAGGGATGAGCAGTTCTTC; CDR3: CASSVDSGRRDEQFF; J: TRBJ2-1; V: TRBV9; size: -; D: TRBD2
DNA: TGTGCCAGCAGTTACCCCGGTACAGGGAAGACCGGGGAGCTGTTTTTT; CDR3: CASSYPGTGKTGELFF; J: TRBJ2-2; V: TRBV6-5; size: few; D: -
DNA: TGTGCCAGCAGCTTGGACAGGGGGAGTGAAGCTTTCTTT; CDR3: CASSLDRGSEAFF; J: TRBJ1-1; V: TRBV7-3; size: -; D: TRBD1
DNA: TGCGCCAGCAGCTCTCAGCGGGAGGGCTTCTACAATGAGCAGTTCTTC; CDR3: CASSSQREGFYNEQFF; J: TRBJ2-1; V: TRBV5-1; size: -; D: TRBD2
DNA: TGTGCCAGCAGCCAAGGCCCCCCGGGACAGGGGCCACCCTGGCAAGAAAAACTGTTTTTT; CDR3: CASSQGPPGQGPPWQEKLFF; J: TRBJ1-4; V: TRBV7-6; size: -; D: TRBD1
DNA: TGTGCCAGCAGAGGGACTAGCGGGAGGGCCGTGCCACACAATGAGCAGTTCTTC; CDR3: CASRGTSGRAVPHNEQFF; J: TRBJ2-1; V: TRBV2; size: -; D: TRBD2
DNA: TGTGCCAGCAGCTTAACTGGTAGCGGACGCACAGATACGCAGTATTTT; CDR3: CASSLTGSGRTDTQYF; J: TRBJ2-3; V: TRBV11-2; size: -; D: -